The clone carrying this T cell receptor beta chain has more than one count but fewer than ten. The assay was immunoSEQ multiplex PCR, and TCRdb's table has in-frame clones only and misses some. The table has under 200,000 clones, around 85% seen once. These data are taken from a study of cytomegalovirus exposure and HLA in healthy donors. Germline V gene lookup returns CDR1 SGHTA and CDR2 FQGNSA. Trimming pared 1 base from V and 8 bases from J, leaving 14 bases between. The CDR3 covers 14 residues. The sequence derives from a woman in her twenties or thirties in good health and CMV-seronegative. This chain joins TRBV7-2 and TRBJ1-2, with a possible D match to TRBD1 (5 bases). The material sequenced was PBMCs. The CDR3 DNA reads TGTGCCAGCAGCTTAGAGCTACAGGCCGGGGGCTACACCTTC. This encodes CASSLELQAGGYTF.